This TCR beta chain is from a study of blood T cell repertoires in COVID-19. Study at large: Spain, Italy and the United States supplied samples that represented acute and convalescent COVID-19. From T cells, B-cell-depleted T cells, or PBMCs came the material, which was cDNA or gDNA.

Germline CDR1 LNHNV, CDR2 YYDKDF (reference sequence). Trimming took off 0 bases at V and 2 bases at J, with 8 bases between the two ends. There are 15 residues in the CDR3. Sequencing was performed with immunoSEQ multiplex PCR; in TCRdb, only in-frame clones are kept and a portion is missing. Among around 140,000 clones listed, 80% to 90% were seen once. Residents of about two dozen US areas, aged roughly 18 to 89 years, made up the participants. This chain connects TRBV15 to TRBJ2-1, with a possible D match to TRBD2 (6 bases). This receptor was obtained from a man aged 55-75 years who had recovered from COVID-19. The sequenced material came from PBMCs or T cells enriched from blood (not recorded which). The CDR3 loop is CATSRDRGAYNEQFF. The DNA for the CDR3 is TGTGCCACCAGCAGAGATCGCGGGGCCTACAATGAGCAGTTCTTC.